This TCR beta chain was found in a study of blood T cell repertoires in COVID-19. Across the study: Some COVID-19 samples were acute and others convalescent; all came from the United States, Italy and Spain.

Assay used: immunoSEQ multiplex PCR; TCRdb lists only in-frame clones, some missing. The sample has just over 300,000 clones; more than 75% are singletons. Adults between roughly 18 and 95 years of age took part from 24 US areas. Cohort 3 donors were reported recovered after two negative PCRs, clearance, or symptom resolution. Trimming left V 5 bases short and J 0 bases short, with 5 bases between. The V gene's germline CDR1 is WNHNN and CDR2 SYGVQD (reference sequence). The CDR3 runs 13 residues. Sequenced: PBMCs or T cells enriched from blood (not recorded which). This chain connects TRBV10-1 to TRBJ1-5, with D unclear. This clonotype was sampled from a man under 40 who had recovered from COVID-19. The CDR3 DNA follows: TGCGCCAGCAGTTTTAATAGCAATCAGCCCCAGCATTTT. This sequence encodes CASSFNSNQPQHF.